A selection of T cell receptor beta chains follows, all from one sample in a study of yellow fever vaccine responses in identical twins. TCRdb re-analysed the RT-PCR reads in MiXCR, keeping a single row per CDR3 protein. This sample has some 2,500 distinct CDR3 sequences, with roughly 87% found just once. The sequenced sample was T cells from blood (PBMCs), unsorted or a sorted subset (not recorded which), obtained before or after yellow fever vaccination (not recorded which). The receptor source for this set is a female donor who received the yellow fever vaccine. Both conserved end residues are part of each CDR3. The order of the fields is clone size, V gene, D gene, J gene, CDR3 protein, CDR3 DNA. The D gene is left open where the match is weak. Some rows have no size entry. The others give once, few or many, or a class for an expanded clone.

-	TRBV6-1	-	TRBJ1-3	CASREEGNGNTIYF	TGTGCCAGCCGGGAAGAAGGCAATGGAAACACCATATATTTT
-	TRBV12-3/TRBV12-4	-	TRBJ1-1	CASSGRETNTEAFF	TGTGCCAGCAGCGGGAGGGAAACGAACACTGAAGCTTTCTTT
-	TRBV13	-	TRBJ1-1	CASSLTATGTEAFF	TGTGCCAGCAGCTTGACCGCCACGGGCACTGAAGCTTTCTTT
-	TRBV11-1	TRBD1	TRBJ2-7	CASSLEQGPYEQYF	TGTGCCAGCAGCTTAGAACAGGGGCCATACGAGCAGTACTTC
-	TRBV2	TRBD1	TRBJ1-1	CASSETGFAFF	TGTGCCAGCAGTGAGACAGGGTTCGCTTTCTTT
few	TRBV11-3	-	TRBJ1-1	CASSPSTGQRNTEAFF	TGTGCCAGCAGCCCATCGACAGGCCAGAGGAACACTGAAGCTTTCTTT
-	TRBV11-2	-	TRBJ2-3	CASSSDYFGTDTQYF	TGTGCCAGCAGCTCGGACTATTTTGGCACAGATACGCAGTATTTT
-	TRBV18	-	TRBJ1-3	CASSPADTGNTIYF	TGTGCCAGCTCACCCGCGGACACGGGAAACACCATATATTTT
-	TRBV7-2	-	TRBJ1-1	CASSKTRVTEAFF	TGTGCCAGCAGCAAAACCAGGGTAACTGAAGCTTTCTTT
-	TRBV5-1	TRBD2	TRBJ2-3	CASSSSGHTDTQYF	TGCGCCAGCAGCTCTAGCGGACACACAGATACGCAGTATTTT
-	TRBV2	-	TRBJ2-5	CASSGEYQETQYF	TGTGCCAGCAGTGGCGAGTACCAAGAGACCCAGTACTTC
-	TRBV5-5	-	TRBJ1-2	CASSLGGVNYGYTF	TGTGCCAGCAGTCTCGGAGGCGTTAACTATGGCTACACCTTC
-	TRBV10-3	-	TRBJ1-1	CAITQSDLNTEAFF	TGTGCCATCACTCAATCGGATCTGAACACTGAAGCTTTCTTT
-	TRBV12-3/TRBV12-4	TRBD1	TRBJ1-5	CASSTDRVSYQPQHF	TGTGCCAGCAGTACCGACAGGGTGAGTTATCAGCCCCAGCATTTT
-	TRBV6-1	-	TRBJ1-1	CASTHRALVGAEAFF	TGTGCCAGCACCCACAGGGCCTTGGTGGGCGCTGAAGCTTTCTTT
once	TRBV18	TRBD1	TRBJ1-5	CASSPAGQTRNQPQHF	TGTGCCAGCTCACCAGCGGGACAGACCCGCAATCAGCCCCAGCATTTT
-	TRBV11-1	-	TRBJ1-2	CASSLGEGYGYTF	TGTGCCAGCAGCTTAGGGGAAGGGTATGGCTACACCTTC
-	TRBV29-1	TRBD2	TRBJ2-1	CSHMGLAIGEQFF	TGCAGCCACATGGGACTAGCTATTGGTGAGCAGTTCTTC
-	TRBV5-1	TRBD1	TRBJ1-1	CASSAGDRDNTEAFF	TGCGCCAGCAGCGCTGGGGACAGGGACAACACTGAAGCTTTCTTT
-	TRBV4-1	-	TRBJ2-1	CASSQDFGLGEQFF	TGCGCCAGCAGCCAAGATTTCGGGCTGGGGGAGCAGTTCTTC
-	TRBV18	-	TRBJ1-1	CASSPYVGGSNTEAFF	TGTGCCAGCTCACCATATGTCGGTGGATCGAACACTGAAGCTTTCTTT
-	TRBV19	-	TRBJ2-4	CASSIFSTVSTMSKNIQYF	TGTGCCAGTAGTATATTTTCTACCGTGTCTACGATGTCCAAAAACATTCAGTACTTC
-	TRBV9	-	TRBJ1-5	CASSVEGGSQPQHF	TGTGCCAGCAGCGTAGAAGGCGGCAGTCAGCCCCAGCATTTT
-	TRBV29-1	TRBD1	TRBJ2-1	CSALGQGNEQFF	TGCAGCGCCCTGGGACAGGGGAATGAGCAGTTCTTC
-	TRBV7-8	-	TRBJ2-3	CASSLGAYTDTQYF	TGTGCCAGCAGCTTAGGTGCCTACACAGATACGCAGTATTTT
once	TRBV4-3	TRBD2	TRBJ2-1	CASSPLLGTSDNNEQFF	TGCGCCAGCAGCCCCCTCTTAGGGACTAGTGATAACAATGAGCAGTTCTTC
-	TRBV2	TRBD2	TRBJ2-2	CATLLAVTGELFF	TGTGCCACCCTTCTAGCGGTAACCGGGGAGCTGTTTTTT
-	TRBV29-1	-	TRBJ1-1	CSVRGRLMNTEAFF	TGCAGCGTTCGAGGACGGTTAATGAACACTGAAGCTTTCTTT
once	TRBV29-1	TRBD2	TRBJ2-7	CSVALAGGEQYF	TGCAGCGTTGCTCTAGCGGGAGGCGAGCAGTACTTC
-	TRBV10-3	-	TRBJ1-4	CAISGTANEKLFF	TGTGCCATCAGCGGGACGGCTAATGAAAAACTGTTTTTT
-	TRBV6-2/TRBV6-3	TRBD1	TRBJ2-6	CASSYGQGASGANVLTF	TGTGCCAGCAGTTACGGACAGGGGGCGTCTGGGGCCAACGTCCTGACTTTC
-	TRBV29-1	-	TRBJ2-1	CSVFGALINGEQFF	TGCAGCGTCTTCGGGGCCCTGATAAACGGTGAGCAGTTCTTC
-	TRBV11-1	-	TRBJ2-7	CASSASEYEQYF	TGTGCCAGCAGCGCATCCGAATACGAGCAGTACTTC
-	TRBV4-1	-	TRBJ2-1	CASSQVGSSYNEQFF	TGCGCCAGCAGCCAAGTAGGGAGCTCCTACAATGAGCAGTTCTTC
-	TRBV23-1	-	TRBJ1-5	CASSQQIRAQPQHF	TGCGCCAGCAGTCAACAGATCAGGGCTCAGCCCCAGCATTTT
once	TRBV29-1	-	TRBJ2-7	CSVVWQGLYEQYF	TGCAGCGTTGTTTGGCAGGGTCTCTACGAGCAGTACTTC
-	TRBV4-1	-	TRBJ1-4	CASSQEIGLLGEKLFF	TGCGCCAGCAGCCAAGAGATCGGGCTTCTTGGTGAAAAACTGTTTTTT
-	TRBV4-2	TRBD1	TRBJ1-5	CASSQSGGDQPQHF	TGTGCCAGCAGCCAATCAGGGGGCGATCAGCCCCAGCATTTT
-	TRBV18	-	TRBJ1-1	CASSRTANTEAFF	TGTGCCAGCTCACGGACGGCTAACACTGAAGCTTTCTTT
-	TRBV10-3	-	TRBJ1-2	CAITQGQGYGYTF	TGTGCCATCACCCAGGGCCAGGGCTATGGCTACACCTTC
once	TRBV20-1	-	TRBJ2-5	CSAKGYMRETQYF	TGCAGTGCTAAGGGGTATATGAGGGAGACCCAGTACTTC